This T cell receptor (beta chain) is drawn from a study of cytotoxic CD8 clonotypes in ibrutinib-treated CLL. Study conclusions and caveats: There were few public clonotypes, and on treatment they contracted or stayed stable. Starting clonality was above that of age-matched healthy donors and tracked circulating CD8+ T-cell counts.

For TCR beta libraries, around 2 micrograms of genomic DNA were obtained from cryopreserved PBMCs. The V and J ends lost 4 bases and 4 bases respectively, with 14 bases between them. Germline assignment: CDR1 MNHNY and CDR2 SVGAGI (reference sequence). The CDR3 sequence is 15 residues long. Turning to this clone: Its antigen is currently unknown.

Depths of 1 in 200,000 to 1 in 1 million T cells were the sequencing target. TCRdb's table, derived via immunoSEQ multiplex PCR, lists solely in-frame clones and lacks some. The sample carries more than 85,000 clones, 70% to 85% recorded once. The origin of this receptor is a human donor with chronic lymphocytic leukemia. The genes are TRBV6-6 and TRBJ1-5, with D perhaps matching TRBD1 (6 bases). The sample was PBMCs, taken after 12 months of ibrutinib treatment. The CDR3 is CASSLGGSRNQPQHF. CDR3 sequence (DNA): TGTGCCAGCAGTTTAGGGGGATCTAGGAATCAGCCCCAGCATTTT.